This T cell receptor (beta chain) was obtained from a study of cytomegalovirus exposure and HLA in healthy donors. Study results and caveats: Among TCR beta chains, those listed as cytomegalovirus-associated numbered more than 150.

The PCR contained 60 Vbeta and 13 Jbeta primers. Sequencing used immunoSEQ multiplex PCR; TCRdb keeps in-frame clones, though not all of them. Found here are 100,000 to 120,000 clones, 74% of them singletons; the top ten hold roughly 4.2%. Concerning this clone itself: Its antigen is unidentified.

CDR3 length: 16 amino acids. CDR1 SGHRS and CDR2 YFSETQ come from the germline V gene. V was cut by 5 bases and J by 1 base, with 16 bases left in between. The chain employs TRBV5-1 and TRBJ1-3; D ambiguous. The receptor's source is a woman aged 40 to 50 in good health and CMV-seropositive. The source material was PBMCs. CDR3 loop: CASSFGSPLSGNTIYF. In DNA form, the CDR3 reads TGCGCCAGCAGTTTTGGGAGCCCGCTTTCTGGAAACACCATATATTTT.